The next 28 T cell receptor beta chains were all read from a single sample in a study of control samples from healthy donors and cancer patients. Assay used: immunoSEQ multiplex PCR; TCRdb lists only in-frame clones, some missing. The sample carries about 89,000 clones, approximately 86% recorded once. Sequences were obtained from blood. These receptors were collected from a man aged 30 to 45 in good health.

V and J are TRBV19 and TRBJ1-1, with a weak D call TRBD1 (6 bases). Trimming left V 5 bases short and J 1 base short, with 20 bases between. CDR1 and CDR2 (germline): LNHDA, SQIVND (reference sequence). There are 17 residues in the CDR3. CDR3 amino acids: CASSHTISRTANTEAFF. For the CDR3, the DNA is TGTGCCAGTAGTCACACAATTTCCAGGACAGCGAACACTGAAGCTTTCTTT.

The chain combines TRBV9 with TRBJ1-5; D ambiguous. CDR3 length: 13 residues. The germline gives CDR1 SGDLS, CDR2 YYNGEE. Deletions cut 0 bases from V and 0 bases from J, with 1 base between. The CDR3 reads CASSVASNQPQHF. In DNA, the CDR3 is TGTGCCAGCAGCGTAGCTAGCAATCAGCCCCAGCATTTT.

In this sample, this clone turned up once. CDR3 sequence: CASSLRGGLSTDTQYF. The CDR3 region has the DNA TGTGCCAGCAGCTTGCGGGGGGGCTTAAGCACAGATACGCAGTATTTT. J is TRBJ2-3 and V is TRBV11-1; 9 nucleotides line up with TRBD2. The CDR3 loop spans 16 amino acids. Losses at the gene ends were 3 bases for V and 0 bases for J; bases not matched to a gene: 4. In germline, CDR1 is SGHAT, CDR2 FQDESV (reference sequence).

This clone showed up just once. The rearrangement uses TRBV11-2 and TRBJ1-1; D ambiguous. CDR3 length: 15 amino acids. The germline V gene encodes CDR1 SGHAT and CDR2 FQNNGV. The ends were cut back, 1 base at V and 1 base at J, with 10 bases in the middle. The CDR3 sequence is CASSLVRVGNTEAFF. The DNA for the CDR3 is TGTGCCAGCAGCTTAGTAAGGGTTGGGAACACTGAAGCTTTCTTT.

The V and J genes are TRBV6-5 and TRBJ1-2; D gene uncertain. Per the germline V gene, CDR1 is MNHEY and CDR2 is SVGAGI. V lost 2 bases, J lost 6 bases, and 13 bases lay in between. This CDR3 spans 14 amino acids. CDR3 coding DNA: TGTGCCAGCAGTTACAGGGCGGATCGGGATGGCTACACCTTC. Protein: CASSYRADRDGYTF.

This chain links TRBV2 with TRBJ2-5; TRBD2 matches 13 bases. Per the germline V gene, CDR1 is SNHLY and CDR2 is FYNNEI. This CDR3 is built from 19 residues. With 7 bases clipped from V and 2 bases from J, the junction kept 16 bases outside the gene matches. The CDR3 sequence is CASIPGLAGTLKYQETQYF. CDR3 bases: TGTGCCAGCATCCCGGGACTAGCGGGGACCCTTAAATATCAAGAGACCCAGTACTTC.

This chain links TRBV14 with TRBJ1-6, with 7 bases matching TRBD1. Trimming cost V 2 bases and J 3 bases; bases outside gene matches: 7. Germline loops: CDR1 SGHDN, CDR2 FVKESK. CDR3 length: 17 residues. CDR3: CASSQSQGTFYNSPLHF. In DNA, the CDR3 is TGTGCCAGCAGCCAATCACAGGGGACCTTCTATAATTCACCCCTCCACTTT.

The chain links TRBV29-1 to TRBJ2-3; D unclear. The germline V gene has CDR1 SQVTM and CDR2 ANQGSEA. The CDR3 runs to 16 residues. V lost 1 base to trimming and J lost 4 bases, with 18 bases between them. The DNA of the CDR3 is TGCAGCGTTGAAGGGGGTACCACACTACCCTCAGATACGCAGTATTTT. This sequence encodes CSVEGGTTLPSDTQYF.

The chain links TRBV7-9 to TRBJ2-7, with D possibly being TRBD2 (6 bases). CDR1 is SEHNR and CDR2 is FQNEAQ in the germline V gene (reference sequence). This CDR3 comprises 14 residues. V lost 4 bases and J lost 0, with 10 bases in between. The CDR3 spells CASSSGTSSYEQYF. As DNA, the CDR3 is TGTGCCAGCAGCTCCGGGACTTCCTCCTACGAGCAGTACTTC. Drawing the rest from reference TRBV7-9 and TRBJ2-7, the complete variable domain is DTGVSQNPRHKITKRGQNVTFRCDPISEHNRLYWYRQTLGQGPEFLTYFQNEAQLEKSRLLSDRFSAERPKGSFSTLEIQRTEQGDSAMYLCASSSGTSSYEQYFGPGTRLTVT.

This clone was counted a few times. The chain links TRBV5-4 to TRBJ2-1; tentatively, D is TRBD2 (6 bases). There are 12 residues in the CDR3. The V gene lost 2 bases and the J gene lost 7 bases, with 7 bases spanning the gap. Germline V gene data show CDR1 as SGHNT and CDR2 as YYREEE (reference sequence). The DNA for the CDR3 is TGTGCCAGCAGCTTTGGGGGGAATGAGCAGTTCTTC. This translates into CASSFGGNEQFF.

J is TRBJ2-3 and V is TRBV21-1; TRBD1, the D gene given by the table, was not confirmed from the DNA. TRBV21-1 is a pseudogene segment. CDR3 length: 15 residues. The CDR3 spells CASSRGRGSPDTQYF. CDR3 coding DNA: TGTGCCAGCAGCAGGGGCAGGGGAAGCCCAGATACGCAGTATTTT.

This chain joins TRBV28 and TRBJ2-1, with D hard to call. CDR1 is MDHEN and CDR2 is SYDVKM in the germline V gene. V lost 9 bases and J 10 bases, leaving 10 bases between the germline ends. This CDR3 has 10 amino acids. In nucleotides, the CDR3 is TGTGCCAGTTTTGGCGCCGAGCAGTTCTTC. Translation gives CASFGAEQFF.

This chain connects TRBV9 to TRBJ2-5, with a possible D match to TRBD2 (5 bases). The CDR3 spans 15 residues. V shed 3 bases and J shed 4 bases, with 16 bases lying between them. CDR1 SGDLS and CDR2 YYNGEE come from the germline V gene. The CDR3 region has the DNA TGTGCCAGCAGCGCCCCTTTAGCGTGGGGAGAGACCCAGTACTTC. Protein product: CASSAPLAWGETQYF.

The chain recombines TRBV24-1 with TRBJ2-1; 14 positions agree with TRBD2. The CDR3 runs to 15 residues. CDR1 KGHDR and CDR2 SFDVKD come from the germline V gene. With 9 bases clipped from V and 3 bases from J, the junction kept 3 bases outside the gene matches. CDR3: CATGTSGGLYNEQFF. CDR3 DNA: TGTGCCACCGGGACTAGCGGGGGACTCTACAATGAGCAGTTCTTC.

The chain uses TRBV4-1 and TRBJ2-1; 11 bases are a match to TRBD1. Germline V lookup: CDR1 MGHRA, CDR2 YSYEKL. The CDR3 is 17 residues long. Losses at the gene ends were 4 bases for V and 6 bases for J; bases not matched to a gene: 11. CDR3 loop: CASSPRWTGGFGNEQFF. For the CDR3, the DNA is TGCGCCAGCAGCCCCCGATGGACAGGGGGCTTCGGCAATGAGCAGTTCTTC.

This rearrangement joins TRBV7-2 to TRBJ1-1; D is unclear. The CDR3 runs 16 residues. The V gene lost 5 bases and the J gene lost 3 bases, with 19 bases spanning the gap. Germline V gives CDR1 SGHTA, CDR2 FQGNSA. DNA of the CDR3: TGTGCCAGCAGCCTAGAACCAAACAGACCGGACACTGAAGCTTTCTTT. It encodes CASSLEPNRPDTEAFF.

CDR3 in amino acids: CASSDRAPDTQYF. DNA for the CDR3: TGTGCCAGCAGCGACAGGGCCCCAGATACGCAGTATTTT. This chain links TRBV7-9 with TRBJ2-3, with 7 bases fitting TRBD1. The CDR3 has 13 residues. Germline V gives CDR1 SEHNR, CDR2 FQNEAQ (reference sequence). Trimming cost V 5 bases and J 4 bases; bases outside gene matches: 3.

A remark on this clone: Different DNA sequences within this sample yield the same CDR3. The chain's CDR3 is CASSLGTGDTEAFF. CDR3 nucleotide sequence: TGCGCCAGCAGCTTGGGGACAGGGGACACTGAAGCTTTCTTT. This chain joins TRBV5-1 and TRBJ1-1; 9 positions agree with TRBD1. This CDR3 spans 14 amino acids. J lost 3 bases, V lost 0 bases, and 0 bases had no gene match. Per the germline V gene, CDR1 is SGHRS and CDR2 is YFSETQ.

The chain recombines TRBV27 with TRBJ1-1, with a tentative D call TRBD1 (5 bases). CDR3 length equals 13 residues. Trimming removed 2 bases from V and 7 bases from J, with 11 bases in between. Germline CDR1 reads MNHEY; CDR2 reads SMNVEV (reference sequence). CDR3 in amino acids: CASSLPGVDEAFF. Written as DNA, the CDR3 is TGTGCCAGCAGTTTACCGGGGGTAGATGAAGCTTTCTTT.

The chain carries TRBV11-1 and TRBJ1-6; weak D call: TRBD1 (6 bases). This CDR3 has 14 residues. V shed 7 bases and J shed 3 bases, with 10 bases lying between them. From germline, CDR1 is SGHAT and CDR2 FQDESV (reference sequence). This chain's CDR3 is CASTIQGYNSPLHF. The CDR3 DNA follows: TGTGCCAGCACCATACAGGGCTATAATTCACCCCTCCACTTT.

The J gene is TRBJ1-1, the V gene TRBV27, with D unclear. V dropped 5 bases and J dropped 2 bases, with 12 bases sitting between them. Germline values: CDR1 MNHEY, CDR2 SMNVEV (reference sequence). CDR3 length: 14 residues. CDR3 DNA: TGTGCCAGCAGTCCGGGAGGGTTAAACACTGAAGCTTTCTTT. Translated, it gives CASSPGGLNTEAFF.

The chain couples TRBV28 to TRBJ1-4; 9 nucleotides match TRBD1. Looked up from germline, CDR1 is MDHEN and CDR2 is SYDVKM. V shed 5 bases and J 6 bases; nucleotides not matched to a gene: 7. The CDR3 totals 15 residues. CDR3 DNA: TGTGCCAGCAGTACCTCCGGGACAGGGTATGAAAAACTGTTTTTT. This codes for CASSTSGTGYEKLFF.

The count of this clone is one. The rearrangement joins TRBV4-2 to TRBJ2-5; no reliable D call. The CDR3 spans 14 residues. Trimming cost V 1 base and J 5 bases, with 11 bases left between them. Germline lookup yields CDR1 LGHNA and CDR2 YNFKEQ. In DNA, the CDR3 is TGTGCCAGCAGCCAAGGGAACGTCGGGGAGACCCAGTACTTC. Translated: CASSQGNVGETQYF.

J is TRBJ1-1 and V is TRBV5-1, with D possibly TRBD1 on 5 matching bases. The germline gives CDR1 SGHRS, CDR2 YFSETQ. The CDR3 is 13 amino acids. Trimming left V 4 bases short and J 5 bases short, with 12 bases between. The DNA of the CDR3 is TGCGCCAGCAGCCTCCGGACATCAACTGAAGCTTTCTTT. Translating it yields CASSLRTSTEAFF.

J is TRBJ2-5 and V is TRBV30; tentatively, D is TRBD1 or TRBD2 (6 bases each). The CDR3 length is 12 residues. V was pared by 7 bases and J by 4 bases, with 13 bases between. Per germline, CDR1 GTSNPN and CDR2 SVGIG (reference sequence). The CDR3 nucleotides are TGTGCCTCCCAGGAGGGGGGAGAGACCCAGTACTTC. Its translation: CASQEGGETQYF.

There are a few counts of this clone. The rearrangement joins TRBV7-9 to TRBJ1-1; weak D call: TRBD1 (6 bases). The CDR3 has 15 residues. CDR1 and CDR2 (germline): SEHNR, FQNEAQ (reference sequence). V was clipped by 6 bases and J by 1 base, with 15 bases between them. CDR3 coding DNA: TGTGCCAGCAGGGAGGGGGTTTTAGGGAACACTGAAGCTTTCTTT. This gives the protein CASREGVLGNTEAFF.

The chain recombines TRBV5-1 with TRBJ1-4; no reliable D call. Germline lookup yields CDR1 SGHRS and CDR2 YFSETQ. The CDR3 runs to 14 residues. V lost 0 bases and J 4 bases, leaving 7 bases between the germline ends. The CDR3 DNA reads as TGCGCCAGCAGCTTGGAAGGGAATAATGAAAAACTGTTTTTT. This gives the protein CASSLEGNNEKLFF.

The chain employs TRBV6-5 and TRBJ1-2, with 9 bases aligning to TRBD1. Trimming took 6 bases from V and 5 from J; bases not matched to a gene: 7. Germline values: CDR1 MNHEY, CDR2 SVGAGI. The CDR3 has 14 residues. The chain's CDR3 is CASSYMGQGYGYTF. The CDR3 nucleotides read TGTGCCAGCAGCTATATGGGACAGGGATATGGCTACACCTTC.